This TCR beta chain came from a study of CD8+CD57+ T cells in acquired aplastic anemia. Study information: Quantities of DNA derived from sorted CD4+ and CD8+ cells averaged roughly 3 ug. Study observations and caveats: Patients versus controls showed no significant CD8+ Simpson's diversity difference. It was found that almost 30 CD8+ CDR3 sequences were shared between patients and controls.

CDR3 length: 12 amino acids. Germline CDR1 SNHLY, CDR2 FYNNEI. Investigators profiled TCR beta VDJ and CDR3 from genomic DNA template. One entry per CDR3 protein, called by TCRdb with MiXCR from the reads. The data contain about 260,000 distinct CDR3 sequences, approximately 82% of them singletons. Concerning this clonotype: Its target is unknown. An end of the junction differs from the germline gene, which may be a read error.

Sequencing was done on patients that had shown CD8+CD57+ cell expansion by flow cytometry. Sequencing used sorted CD4+, CD8+, or CD8+CD57+ T cells (not recorded which) from PBMCs. This chain links TRBV2 with TRBJ2-3; weak D call: TRBD2 (5 bases). This sequence originates from a human donor with aplastic anemia. CDR3 loop: CASSGVSGAKSF. CDR3 in DNA: TGTGCCAGCAGCGGGGTGTCGGGTGCGAAGTCTTTT. The complete variable domain, with remaining parts taken from reference TRBV2 and TRBJ2-3, reads EPEVTQTPSHQVTQMGQEVILRCVPISNHLYFYWYRQILGQKVEFLVSFYNNEISEKSEIFDDQFSVERPDGSNFTLKIRSTKLEDSAMYFCASSGVSGAKSFGPGTRLTVL.